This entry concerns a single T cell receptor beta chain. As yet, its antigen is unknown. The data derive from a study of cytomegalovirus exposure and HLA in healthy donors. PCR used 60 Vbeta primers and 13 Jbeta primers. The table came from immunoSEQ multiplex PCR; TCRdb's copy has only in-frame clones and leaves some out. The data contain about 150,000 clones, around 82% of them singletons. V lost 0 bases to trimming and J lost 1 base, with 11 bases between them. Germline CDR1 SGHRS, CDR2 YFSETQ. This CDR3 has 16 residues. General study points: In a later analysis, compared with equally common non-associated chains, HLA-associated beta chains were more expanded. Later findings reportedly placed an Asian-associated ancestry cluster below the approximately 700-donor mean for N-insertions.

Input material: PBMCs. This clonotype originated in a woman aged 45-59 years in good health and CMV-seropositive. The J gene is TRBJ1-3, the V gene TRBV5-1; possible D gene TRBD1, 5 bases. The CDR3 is CASSLEVGGSGNTIYF. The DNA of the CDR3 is TGCGCCAGCAGCTTGGAAGTCGGGGGGTCTGGAAACACCATATATTTT. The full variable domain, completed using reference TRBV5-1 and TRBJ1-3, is KAGVTQTPRYLIKTRGQQVTLSCSPISGHRSVSWYQQTPGQGLQFLFEYFSETQRNKGNFPGRFSGRQFSNSRSEMNVSTLELGDSALYLCASSLEVGGSGNTIYFGEGSWLTVV.